The clone carrying this T cell receptor (beta chain) was found a few times. This specimen belongs to a study of blood T cell repertoires in COVID-19. Whole-study context: COVID-19 samples, acute and convalescent, were from the United States, Italy and Spain.

The table came from immunoSEQ multiplex PCR; TCRdb's copy has only in-frame clones and leaves some out. The sample lists some 50,000 clones, 70% to 90% occurring once. The sequence was obtained from a human donor in a cohort sampled during active COVID-19. Sequenced sample: peripheral blood.

CDR3 residues: CASSAEGRGEVSPLHF. The CDR3 DNA reads as TGTGCCAGCAGTGCCGAAGGGCGGGGAGAGGTATCACCCCTCCACTTT. The chain combines TRBV6-1 with TRBJ1-6; D gene unclear. Looked up from germline, CDR1 is MNHNS and CDR2 is SASEGT. The CDR3 loop spans 16 amino acids. Deletions cut 4 bases from V and 10 bases from J, with 20 bases between.